Presented here are 22 T cell receptor beta chains from one specimen sequenced in a study of blood T cell repertoires in COVID-19. Clones were sequenced by immunoSEQ multiplex PCR, and TCRdb holds only the in-frame ones, with some missing. The table has a few hundred thousand clones, about 86% seen once. The specimen was peripheral blood. The receptors derive from a person aged 65-85 years with COVID-19, enrolled during active disease.

The rearrangement joins TRBV30 to TRBJ1-1; D call uncertain. Germline V gene lookup returns CDR1 GTSNPN and CDR2 SVGIG (reference sequence). The CDR3 covers 15 residues. With 3 bases removed from V and 0 bases from J, the gap between germline ends came to 14 bases. The CDR3 sequence is CAWSPTRPMNTEAFF. In DNA, the CDR3 is TGTGCCTGGAGCCCTACGAGGCCGATGAACACTGAAGCTTTCTTT.

The chain couples TRBV5-4 to TRBJ2-2; 12 positions agree with TRBD2. Unmatched junction bases numbered 8, after V lost 5 bases and J lost 6 bases. Germline V CDR1 and CDR2: SGHNT, YYREEE (reference sequence). The CDR3 runs to 16 residues. The CDR3 spells CASRGTSGRTAGELFF. The CDR3 DNA reads as TGTGCCAGCAGGGGAACTAGCGGGAGGACGGCCGGGGAGCTGTTTTTT.

The chain is built from TRBV5-1 and TRBJ1-6, with a weak D call TRBD1 (6 bases). The CDR3 loop spans 18 amino acids. The germline gives CDR1 SGHRS, CDR2 YFSETQ. Trimming removed 0 bases at V and 5 bases at J, with 18 bases between. The CDR3 loop reads CASSLVAGSGANNSPLHF. In DNA form, the CDR3 reads TGCGCCAGCAGCTTGGTGGCTGGGTCAGGGGCAAATAATTCACCCCTCCACTTT.

V gene TRBV7-9 combines with J gene TRBJ2-7; 12 nucleotides match TRBD2. Germline assignment: CDR1 SEHNR and CDR2 FQNEAQ (reference sequence). The CDR3 length is 17 residues. Unmatched junction bases numbered 11, after V lost 5 bases and J lost 3 bases. DNA of the CDR3: TGTGCCAGCAGCCCGATCCGGACTAGCGGGGAACTCTACGAGCAGTACTTC. Protein product: CASSPIRTSGELYEQYF. Full variable domain (outside the CDR3, taken from reference TRBV7-9 and TRBJ2-7): DTGVSQNPRHKITKRGQNVTFRCDPISEHNRLYWYRQTLGQGPEFLTYFQNEAQLEKSRLLSDRFSAERPKGSFSTLEIQRTEQGDSAMYLCASSPIRTSGELYEQYFGPGTRLTVT.

The J gene is TRBJ1-1, the V gene TRBV6-5, with 8 bases that match TRBD1. The CDR3 is 14 amino acids. With 6 bases clipped from V and 3 bases from J, the junction kept 6 bases outside the gene matches. Germline CDR1 is MNHEY and CDR2 is SVGAGI. The CDR3 protein is CASSRQGRYTEAFF. In DNA, the CDR3 is TGTGCCAGCAGCCGACAGGGGAGGTACACTGAAGCTTTCTTT.

This rearrangement joins TRBV3-1 (or the pseudogene TRBV3-2) to TRBJ1-2; D remains ambiguous. The CDR3 is 15 residues long. Germline loops: CDR1 LGHDT, CDR2 YNNKEL (reference sequence). The germline V and J ends were trimmed by 0 bases and 4 bases, with 12 bases remaining between them. DNA of the CDR3: TGTGCCAGCAGCCAAGAACGTCGGGGATTCTATGGCTACACCTTC. Its translation: CASSQERRGFYGYTF.

The gene calls are TRBV4-3 and TRBJ2-5, with 9 bases aligning to TRBD1. CDR3 size: 14 residues. Per the germline V gene, CDR1 is LGHNA and CDR2 is YSLEER. Germline trimming cut 3 bases from V and 5 bases from J; bases unmatched to any gene: 4. The CDR3 reads CASSQNRGPETQYF. The DNA of the CDR3 is TGCGCCAGCAGCCAGAACAGGGGGCCGGAGACCCAGTACTTC.

This chain connects TRBV2 to TRBJ1-5; 8 bases are a match to TRBD1. The CDR3 is made up of 15 amino acids. The germline V gene has CDR1 SNHLY and CDR2 FYNNEI. The J segment lost 4 bases and the V segment lost 8 bases, leaving 10 bases of the junction unmatched. CDR3 residues: CASRWDRSLNQPQHF. In DNA, the CDR3 is TGTGCCAGCCGCTGGGACAGGAGCCTTAATCAGCCCCAGCATTTT.

V usage is TRBV5-1 and J usage is TRBJ2-2, with D unresolved. Trimming cost V 3 bases and J 3 bases, with 6 bases left between them. The CDR3 contains 13 residues. CDR1 and CDR2 (germline): SGHRS, YFSETQ. The CDR3 here is CASSSEYTGELFF. CDR3 nucleotide sequence: TGCGCCAGCAGCTCGGAGTACACCGGGGAGCTGTTTTTT. The variable domain in full, with the rest retrieved from reference TRBV5-1 and TRBJ2-2, is KAGVTQTPRYLIKTRGQQVTLSCSPISGHRSVSWYQQTPGQGLQFLFEYFSETQRNKGNFPGRFSGRQFSNSRSEMNVSTLELGDSALYLCASSSEYTGELFFGEGSRLTVL.

The rearrangement uses TRBV6-2 or TRBV6-3 and TRBJ2-5, with D perhaps matching TRBD2 (5 bases). The CDR3 runs to 16 residues. Germline V gene data show CDR1 as MNHEY and CDR2 as SVGEGT. The V end lost 0 bases, the J end lost 4 bases, and 15 bases lay between the germline ends. CDR3 sequence: CASSYSSVAFGETQYF. As DNA, the CDR3 is TGTGCCAGCAGTTACTCTAGTGTAGCGTTCGGAGAGACCCAGTACTTC.

On this clone itself: Other nucleotide sequences from this sample produce the same CDR3. The chain uses TRBV19 and TRBJ2-7, with D tentatively TRBD2 (6 bases). V shed 5 bases and J shed 1 base, with 9 bases lying between them. The CDR3 extends over 13 amino acids. Germline V gene sequence: CDR1 LNHDA, CDR2 SQIVND (reference sequence). The CDR3 nucleotides are TGTGCCAGTAGTCATGGGACTTCCTACGAGCAGTACTTC. Translated: CASSHGTSYEQYF. Full variable domain (remainder filled in from reference TRBV19 and TRBJ2-7): DGGITQSPKYLFRKEGQNVTLSCEQNLNHDAMYWYRQDPGQGLRLIYYSQIVNDFQKGDIAEGYSVSREKKESFPLTVTSAQKNPTAFYLCASSHGTSYEQYFGPGTRLTVT.

This chain uses TRBV5-8 with TRBJ1-6; perhaps TRBD1 as D (6 bases). Germline V gives CDR1 SGHTS, CDR2 YDEGEE. V was shortened by 0 bases and J by 10 bases, with 11 bases between the two germline ends. The CDR3 has 14 amino acids. This CDR3 is CASSLGPRGSPLHF. CDR3 nucleotide sequence: TGTGCCAGCAGCTTGGGGCCCAGGGGATCACCCCTCCACTTT.

The V call is TRBV7-5, the J call TRBJ1-5. TRBV7-5 is flagged as a pseudogene. The CDR3 contains 12 residues. DNA for the CDR3: TGTGTCAGAAAGAGCCGAGATCAGCCCCAGCATTTT. Its protein is CVRKSRDQPQHF.

This rearrangement joins TRBV14 to TRBJ1-2; the match to TRBD1 covers 8 bases. This CDR3 has 15 residues. Germline CDR1 and CDR2: SGHDN and FVKESK. Trimming cost V 4 bases and J 4 bases; bases outside gene matches: 8. CDR3 sequence (DNA): TGTGCCAGCAGCCCCGGACAGGGCCCTGGCTATGGCTACACCTTC. It is translated as CASSPGQGPGYGYTF.

V usage is TRBV28 and J usage is TRBJ2-1; D might be TRBD1 (7 bases). The V gene lost 6 bases and the J gene lost 1 base, with 13 bases spanning the gap. Germline CDR1 MDHEN, CDR2 SYDVKM. The CDR3 covers 15 residues. The chain's CDR3 is CASRKPGGSYNEQFF. The DNA for the CDR3 is TGTGCCAGCAGGAAACCAGGGGGGTCCTACAATGAGCAGTTCTTC.

The chain employs TRBV7-2 and TRBJ2-5, with TRBD2 identical over 8 bases. Germline trimming cut 2 bases from V and 5 bases from J; bases unmatched to any gene: 16. CDR1 and CDR2 from the germline V gene are SGHTA and FQGNSA. The length of the CDR3 is 18 residues. CDR3: CASSLKTKPRGGLETQYF. The CDR3 DNA reads as TGTGCCAGCAGCTTAAAGACTAAACCTCGGGGGGGCTTGGAGACCCAGTACTTC.

This chain connects TRBV6-2 or TRBV6-3 to TRBJ2-2; 8 bases align to TRBD2. This CDR3 contains 16 residues. The J segment lost 6 bases and the V segment lost 0 bases, leaving 6 bases of the junction unmatched. Germline assignment: CDR1 MNHEY and CDR2 SVGEGT. The CDR3 here is CASSYSGLGFSGELFF. CDR3 in DNA: TGTGCCAGCAGTTACTCGGGACTAGGTTTCTCCGGGGAGCTGTTTTTT.

This clone was picked up one time. The chain uses TRBV6-5 and TRBJ1-6; 10 positions match TRBD1. CDR3 length: 14 amino acids. Looked up from germline, CDR1 is MNHEY and CDR2 is SVGAGI. V was clipped by 8 bases and J by 7 bases; unmatched bases: 5. CDR3 loop: CASQSGQGNSPLHF. The CDR3, as DNA: TGTGCCAGCCAATCGGGACAGGGGAATTCACCCCTCCACTTT.

This chain links TRBV7-9 with TRBJ1-2, with D tentatively TRBD1 (5 bases). CDR3 size: 17 residues. Trimming removed 0 bases at V and 6 bases at J, with 20 bases between. The germline gives CDR1 SEHNR, CDR2 FQNEAQ (reference sequence). CDR3 sequence (DNA): TGTGCCAGCAGCTTAGCGCTGCGAACAGGAGATGCCCATGGCTACACCTTC. Protein: CASSLALRTGDAHGYTF. The whole variable domain, filled in from reference TRBV7-9 and TRBJ1-2, reads DTGVSQNPRHKITKRGQNVTFRCDPISEHNRLYWYRQTLGQGPEFLTYFQNEAQLEKSRLLSDRFSAERPKGSFSTLEIQRTEQGDSAMYLCASSLALRTGDAHGYTFGSGTRLTVV.

The chain couples TRBV2 to TRBJ2-5, with unresolved D. Germline CDR1 reads SNHLY; CDR2 reads FYNNEI. The CDR3 runs to 12 residues. Trimming took off 6 bases at V and 5 bases at J, with 10 bases between the two ends. The CDR3 DNA reads as TGTGCCAGCAGGGGCGCTGCCGAGACCCAGTACTTC. It encodes CASRGAAETQYF.

The count of this clone is one. The gene calls are TRBV27 and TRBJ1-1; 9 nucleotides agree with TRBD1. V shed 8 bases and J 0 bases; nucleotides not matched to a gene: 7. Germline CDR1 MNHEY, CDR2 SMNVEV (reference sequence). This CDR3 is 15 amino acids long. CDR3 nucleotides: TGTGCCAGCTTGGACAGGGGCGCGTTGAACACTGAAGCTTTCTTT. It is translated as CASLDRGALNTEAFF.

The chain recombines TRBV27 with TRBJ2-1, with 11 nucleotides matching TRBD2. The junction had 15 bases not matched to a gene; V was cut back by 5 bases and J by 0 bases. The CDR3 is made up of 20 amino acids. Germline loops: CDR1 MNHEY, CDR2 SMNVEV (reference sequence). This CDR3 is CASSSLNGASGRSSYNEQFF. In DNA, the CDR3 is TGTGCCAGCAGTAGCCTGAACGGCGCTAGCGGGAGGAGCTCCTACAATGAGCAGTTCTTC.